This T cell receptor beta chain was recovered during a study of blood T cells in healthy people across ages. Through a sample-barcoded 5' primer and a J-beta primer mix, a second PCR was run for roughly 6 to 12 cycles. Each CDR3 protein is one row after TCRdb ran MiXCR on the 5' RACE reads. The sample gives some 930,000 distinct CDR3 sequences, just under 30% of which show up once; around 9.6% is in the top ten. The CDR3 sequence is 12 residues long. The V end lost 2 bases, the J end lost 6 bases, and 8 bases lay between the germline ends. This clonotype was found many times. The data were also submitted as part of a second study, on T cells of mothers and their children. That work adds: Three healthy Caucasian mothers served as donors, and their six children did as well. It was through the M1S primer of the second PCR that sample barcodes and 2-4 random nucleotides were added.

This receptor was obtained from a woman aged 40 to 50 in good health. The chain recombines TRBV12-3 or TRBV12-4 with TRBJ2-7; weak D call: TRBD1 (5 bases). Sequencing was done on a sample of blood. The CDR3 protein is CASSLSGLEQYF. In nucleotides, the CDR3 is TGTGCCAGCAGTTTATCAGGGCTCGAGCAGTACTTC.